Below are 30 T cell receptor beta chains sequenced from a single sample in a study of blood T cell repertoires in COVID-19. Generated by immunoSEQ multiplex PCR, the TCRdb table keeps only in-frame clones and is missing some. The sample has 150,000 to 190,000 clones, roughly 84% seen once. Sequencing was done on a sample of peripheral blood. Source of these receptors: a woman aged 60-75 years with COVID-19, enrolled during active disease.

V gene TRBV21-1 combines with J gene TRBJ1-2; the table's D call of TRBD1 was not tested on the DNA. TRBV21-1 is a recognized pseudogene. This CDR3 comprises 16 residues. In DNA, the CDR3 is TGTGCCAGCAGCAAAGATATTTTTTGGGCAGGGGAAGGCTACACCTTC. Translated: CASSKDIFWAGEGYTF.

This clone was recorded once. The rearrangement links TRBV14 to TRBJ2-5; tentatively, D is TRBD2 (5 bases). The germline V gene has CDR1 SGHDN and CDR2 FVKESK. V was clipped by 4 bases and J by 3 bases, with 21 bases between them. The CDR3 has 17 amino acids. As DNA, the CDR3 is TGTGCCAGCAGCCGCAAAACTTTCGACCTGAGGGAAGAGACCCAGTACTTC. It encodes CASSRKTFDLREETQYF.

The rearrangement links TRBV10-3 to TRBJ1-5; D uncertain. In germline, CDR1 is ENHRY, CDR2 SYGVKD. This CDR3 is 13 amino acids long. Trimming pared 7 bases from V and 4 bases from J, leaving 11 bases between. The CDR3: CAIMAEVNQPQHF. CDR3 DNA: TGTGCCATCATGGCGGAGGTTAATCAGCCCCAGCATTTT.

The gene calls are TRBV15 and TRBJ1-6, with 8 bases that match TRBD1. This CDR3 contains 14 residues. V lost 4 bases, J lost 6 bases, and 2 bases stayed unmatched. The germline V gene encodes CDR1 LNHNV and CDR2 YYDKDF (reference sequence). CDR3 nucleotides: TGTGCCACCAGCACAGGGGGCGTTAATTCACCCCTCCACTTT. Amino acid sequence: CATSTGGVNSPLHF.

The V and J genes are TRBV12-2 and TRBJ1-5. TRBV12-2 is a pseudogene segment. The CDR3 contains 13 residues. The CDR3 DNA sequence: TGTGCAAGTCGCTTTAAGAGGGAACAGCCCCAGCATTTT. It yields the protein CASRFKREQPQHF.

The chain carries TRBV6-5 and TRBJ1-5; 8 nucleotides align to TRBD1. Germline CDR1 is MNHEY and CDR2 is SVGAGI. The CDR3 totals 14 residues. Unmatched junction bases numbered 4, after V lost 5 bases and J lost 4 bases. CDR3 coding DNA: TGTGCCAGCAGTCCCGACAGGGGAAATCAGCCCCAGCATTTT. This codes for CASSPDRGNQPQHF.

The chain combines TRBV5-4 with TRBJ1-2; 7 bases match TRBD1. J gave up 2 bases and V 4 bases, and 5 bases lay outside the gene matches. Germline-derived CDR1 and CDR2 are SGHNT and YYREEE (reference sequence). The CDR3 runs to 14 residues. The CDR3 sequence: CASSPAGQNYGYTF. The CDR3 DNA sequence: TGTGCCAGCAGCCCGGCGGGACAGAACTATGGCTACACCTTC.

The chain has TRBV7-6 and TRBJ2-3; 9 bases map to TRBD2. The CDR3 contains 17 residues. V lost 5 bases to trimming and J lost 0 bases; unmatched junction nucleotides: 9. CDR1 and CDR2 from the germline V gene are SGHVS and FNYEAQ. CDR3 protein: CASSTQAGGASTDTQYF. The CDR3 DNA is TGTGCCAGCAGCACCCAAGCGGGGGGCGCGAGCACAGATACGCAGTATTTT.

Comments on this clone: The limits of the CDR3 on the DNA are not certain, so only TCRdb's listed CDR3 is given. This rearrangement joins TRBV29-1 to TRBJ2-4; the DNA was not used to check the table's D call, TRBD1. From its first to its last residue, the CDR3 has 11 amino acids. Germline CDR1 and CDR2: SQVTM and ANQGSEA. This CDR3 is CSVVGQGAKWF.

The rearrangement joins TRBV6-1 to TRBJ1-5; D gene unclear. The germline V and J ends were trimmed by 2 bases and 7 bases, with 6 bases remaining between them. Germline V gene sequence: CDR1 MNHNS, CDR2 SASEGT. CDR3 length equals 12 residues. The CDR3 DNA reads TGTGCCAGCAGTGAATATGGCCAGCCCCAGCATTTT. Amino acids: CASSEYGQPQHF.

The gene calls are TRBV29-1 and TRBJ1-1, with D hard to call. Germline values: CDR1 SQVTM, CDR2 ANQGSEA. The V end lost 2 bases, the J end lost 7 bases, and 8 bases lay between the germline ends. The CDR3 extends over 11 amino acids. Here the CDR3 DNA reads TGCAGCGTTGAAACCGGGGTTGAAGCTTTCTTT. This sequence encodes CSVETGVEAFF.

This chain joins TRBV5-1 and TRBJ1-1; the D gene is possibly TRBD1 (5 bases). Germline CDR1 SGHRS, CDR2 YFSETQ. Trimming took off 6 bases at V and 4 bases at J, with 22 bases between the two ends. This CDR3 has 16 amino acids. As DNA, the CDR3 is TGCGCCAGCACTCCCTTCCGGGGGGGGGAGGGCACTGAAGCTTTCTTT. Its translation: CASTPFRGGEGTEAFF.

V is TRBV6-5 and J is TRBJ1-2; D call uncertain. The CDR3 extends over 13 amino acids. V shed 10 bases and J shed 4 bases, with 16 bases lying between them. CDR1 and CDR2 (germline): MNHEY, SVGAGI. DNA for the CDR3: TGTGCCACCGCTCTTGCTACTACCTATGGCTACACCTTC. Its protein product is CATALATTYGYTF.

This clone was seen a single time. V gene TRBV18 combines with J gene TRBJ1-3; D unresolved. The germline V gene has CDR1 KGHSH and CDR2 LQKENI. V lost 5 bases and J 2 bases, leaving 13 bases between the germline ends. The CDR3 is 15 residues long. CDR3 bases: TGTGCCAGCTCAGCATCACAACAGACTGGAAACACCATATATTTT. It encodes CASSASQQTGNTIYF.

The V and J genes are TRBV19 and TRBJ1-5, with D perhaps TRBD1 (5 bases). V was trimmed by 3 bases and J by 2 bases, leaving 11 bases between them. This CDR3 region has 15 residues. Germline assignment: CDR1 LNHDA and CDR2 SQIVND (reference sequence). In DNA form, the CDR3 reads TGTGCCAGTAGTATGGGGGGAAGAGGCAATCAGCCCCAGCATTTT. Encoded protein: CASSMGGRGNQPQHF. The full variable domain, its missing parts supplied by reference TRBV19 and TRBJ1-5, is DGGITQSPKYLFRKEGQNVTLSCEQNLNHDAMYWYRQDPGQGLRLIYYSQIVNDFQKGDIAEGYSVSREKKESFPLTVTSAQKNPTAFYLCASSMGGRGNQPQHFGDGTRLSIL.

The chain employs TRBV5-1 and TRBJ1-1; possible D gene TRBD1, 5 bases. The V and J ends lost 1 base and 0 bases respectively, with 10 bases between them. This CDR3 comprises 15 residues. Germline V gene lookup returns CDR1 SGHRS and CDR2 YFSETQ. CDR3 sequence reads: CASSLSTGLNTEAFF. The CDR3 nucleotides are TGCGCCAGCAGCTTGAGTACAGGCTTGAACACTGAAGCTTTCTTT.

V usage is TRBV25-1 and J usage is TRBJ2-1, with 8 bases fitting TRBD1. Germline CDR1 reads MGHDK; CDR2 reads SYGVNS. Trimming removed 5 bases from V and 0 bases from J; junction bases left unmatched: 3. The CDR3 extends over 15 amino acids. DNA of the CDR3: TGTGCCAGCAGTTTTACAGGGGGCTCCTACAATGAGCAGTTCTTC. This gives the protein CASSFTGGSYNEQFF.

The chain couples TRBV5-6 to TRBJ1-1; unclear D gene. This CDR3 contains 11 residues. Trimming took off 3 bases at V and 5 bases at J, with 5 bases between the two ends. Germline V gene data show CDR1 as SGHDT and CDR2 as YYEEEE. CDR3 coding DNA: TGTGCCAGCAGCTCTCAGACTGAAGCTTTCTTT. Its translation is CASSSQTEAFF.

This chain connects TRBV7-6 to TRBJ2-3; 9 nucleotides line up with TRBD1. The CDR3 extends over 16 amino acids. Trimming cost V 1 base and J 5 bases; bases outside gene matches: 7. Germline V CDR1 and CDR2: SGHVS, FNYEAQ. CDR3 nucleotide sequence: TGTGCCAGCAGCTTAGACCCGGGACAGGGTGGAGATACGCAGTATTTT. It encodes CASSLDPGQGGDTQYF.

This chain links TRBV24-1 with TRBJ1-5; perhaps TRBD1 as D (5 bases). Germline lookup yields CDR1 KGHDR and CDR2 SFDVKD. V lost 3 bases to trimming and J lost 0 bases, with 8 bases between them. CDR3 length: 15 residues. DNA for the CDR3: TGTGCCACCAGTGATGACAGTTTTAGCAATCAGCCCCAGCATTTT. This gives the protein CATSDDSFSNQPQHF.

The chain carries TRBV10-3 and TRBJ2-1; D uncertain. The CDR3 extends over 15 amino acids. Germline CDR1 ENHRY, CDR2 SYGVKD. V lost 0 bases and J 0 bases, leaving 6 bases between the germline ends. CDR3 nucleotide sequence: TGTGCCATCAGTGAGTCCCAGCGCTCCTACAATGAGCAGTTCTTC. It specifies CAISESQRSYNEQFF.

V gene TRBV5-1 combines with J gene TRBJ2-3, with D tentatively TRBD1 (6 bases). Trimming shortened V by 4 bases and J by 6 bases, and 15 bases separated the two germline ends. Germline CDR1 is SGHRS and CDR2 is YFSETQ. This CDR3 spans 14 amino acids. The CDR3 region is CASSKRDTADTQYF. DNA of the CDR3: TGCGCCAGCAGCAAAAGGGACACAGCCGATACGCAGTATTTT.

The chain is built from TRBV18 and TRBJ1-2; weak D call: TRBD1 (6 bases). The CDR3 is 14 residues long. With 1 base removed from V and 8 bases from J, the gap between germline ends came to 14 bases. Germline V lookup: CDR1 KGHSH, CDR2 LQKENI. The CDR3 sequence: CASSPQGGEEGYTF. The CDR3 region has the DNA TGTGCCAGCTCACCACAAGGGGGAGAGGAAGGCTACACCTTC.

The sample holds one count of this clone. The V gene is TRBV9, the J gene TRBJ2-1; 7 nucleotides line up with TRBD2. The CDR3 is made up of 15 amino acids. Unmatched junction bases numbered 9, after V lost 0 bases and J lost 9 bases. The germline gives CDR1 SGDLS, CDR2 YYNGEE. CDR3: CASSVVTGGGREQFF. The CDR3 region has the DNA TGTGCCAGCAGCGTAGTGACCGGCGGGGGACGTGAGCAGTTCTTC.

The chain is built from TRBV5-6 and TRBJ1-3; 7 nucleotides match TRBD1. Germline CDR1 SGHDT, CDR2 YYEEEE. The CDR3 has 14 residues. V lost 2 bases and J lost 2; bases outside the gene matches: 1. The CDR3 sequence is CASSFQGAGNTIYF. The CDR3 region has the DNA TGTGCCAGCAGCTTTCAGGGGGCTGGAAACACCATATATTTT. The whole variable domain, filled in from reference TRBV5-6 and TRBJ1-3, reads DAGVTQSPTHLIKTRGQQVTLRCSPKSGHDTVSWYQQALGQGPQFIFQYYEEEERQRGNFPDRFSGHQFPNYSSELNVNALLLGDSALYLCASSFQGAGNTIYFGEGSWLTVV.

This clone was seen only once. V and J are TRBV30 and TRBJ2-7, with a tentative D call TRBD1 (5 bases). The germline CDR1 and CDR2 sequences are GTSNPN and SVGIG (reference sequence). This CDR3 is 13 amino acids long. Trimming took off 1 base at V and 2 bases at J, with 9 bases between the two ends. The CDR3 nucleotides are TGTGCCTGGAGTGGCAGGGCGCCCTACGAGCAGTACGTC. Encoded protein: CAWSGRAPYEQYV.

This chain uses TRBV9 with TRBJ2-2; 7 bases match TRBD1. Per germline, CDR1 SGDLS and CDR2 YYNGEE. The CDR3 runs 14 residues. Trimming took 3 bases from V and 4 from J; bases not matched to a gene: 3. CDR3 nucleotide sequence: TGTGCCAGCAGCGCAAACAGGGGCACCGGGGAGCTGTTTTTT. Its translation is CASSANRGTGELFF.

This clone has a handful of counts. The rearrangement links TRBV6-1 to TRBJ2-7, with D maybe TRBD2 (5 bases). Germline CDR1 is MNHNS and CDR2 is SASEGT. The CDR3 has 15 residues. Trimming pared 0 bases from V and 4 bases from J, leaving 13 bases between. DNA for the CDR3: TGTGCCAGCAGTGAAGCTACGGGGTTCTGGTACGAGCAGTACGTC. Encoded protein: CASSEATGFWYEQYV.

The CDR3, as DNA: TGTGCCATCATGGCGGGACAGGACAATGAGCAGTTCTTC. It codes for CAIMAGQDNEQFF. The rearrangement uses TRBV10-3 and TRBJ2-1; 8 bases align to TRBD1. The CDR3 length is 13 residues. The V segment lost 7 bases and the J segment 5 bases; nucleotides outside the gene matches: 4. The germline V gene encodes CDR1 ENHRY and CDR2 SYGVKD.

This sequence joins TRBV10-1 and TRBJ1-2; D is undetermined. Germline-derived CDR1 and CDR2 are WNHNN and SYGVQD (reference sequence). Trimming took 0 bases from V and 4 from J, leaving 9 bases between them. The CDR3 extends over 14 amino acids. The CDR3 spells CASSESLGGYGYTF. The CDR3 nucleotides read TGCGCCAGCAGTGAGTCCCTCGGAGGCTATGGCTACACCTTC.